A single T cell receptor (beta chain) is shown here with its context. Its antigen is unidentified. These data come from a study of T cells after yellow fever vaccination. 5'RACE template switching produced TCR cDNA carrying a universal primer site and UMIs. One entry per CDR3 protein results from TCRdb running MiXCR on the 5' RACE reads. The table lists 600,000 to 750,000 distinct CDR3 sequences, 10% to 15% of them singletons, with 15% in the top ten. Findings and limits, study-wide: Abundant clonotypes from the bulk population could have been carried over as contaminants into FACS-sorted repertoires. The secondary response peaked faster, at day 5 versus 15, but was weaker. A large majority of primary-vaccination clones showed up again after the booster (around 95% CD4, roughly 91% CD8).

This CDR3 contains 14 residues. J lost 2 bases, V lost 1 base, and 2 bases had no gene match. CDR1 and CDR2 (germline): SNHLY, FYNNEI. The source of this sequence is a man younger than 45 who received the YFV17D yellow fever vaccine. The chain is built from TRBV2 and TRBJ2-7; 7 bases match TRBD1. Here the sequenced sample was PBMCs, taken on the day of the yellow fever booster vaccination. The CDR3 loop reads CASSEGDRAYEQYF. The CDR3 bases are TGTGCCAGCAGTGAAGGGGACAGAGCCTACGAGCAGTACTTC. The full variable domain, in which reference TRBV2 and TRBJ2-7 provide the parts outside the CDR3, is EPEVTQTPSHQVTQMGQEVILRCVPISNHLYFYWYRQILGQKVEFLVSFYNNEISEKSEIFDDQFSVERPDGSNFTLKIRSTKLEDSAMYFCASSEGDRAYEQYFGPGTRLTVT.